This paragraph reports one TCR beta chain. Method: immunoSEQ multiplex PCR; TCRdb's copy keeps in-frame clones and lacks some. Among about 180,000 clones, 85% to 90% were seen once, and the ten largest hold approximately 1.5%. The entry originates in a study of control samples from healthy donors and cancer patients. The CDR3 is 14 residues long. Germline CDR1 LNHDA, CDR2 SQIVND (reference sequence). V lost 7 bases and J lost 4, with 16 bases in between. Material: blood. The receptor comes from a woman aged 45 to 65 in good health. The V and J genes are TRBV19 and TRBJ1-2, with D perhaps matching TRBD1 (5 bases). The CDR3 is CASIHPSGLYGYTF. The CDR3 nucleotides read TGTGCCAGTATCCATCCTTCGGGGCTCTATGGCTACACCTTC.